The 23 T cell receptor beta chains presented below share a single source sample, sequenced in a study of blood T cell repertoires in COVID-19 (dated by TCRdb to 2019 to 2021). The library came from the immunoSEQ multiplex PCR assay. Held by TCRdb, this immuneACCESS table contains in-frame sequences only and omits some clones. Under half of the omission traces to an unresolved V gene where checked; the cause of the rest is unknown. Recorded for this sample are 45,000 or so clones; roughly 90% of them occurred a single time. Of the sample, more than 20% is held by the ten largest clones. The sequencing sample was made of peripheral blood. The receptors shown here come from a woman aged 80 or over in a cohort sampled during active or convalescent COVID-19.

The CDR3 protein is CASSSAGTQYQPQHF. In nucleotides, the CDR3 is TGTGCCAGCAGTTCGGCGGGGACGCAGTACCAGCCCCAGCATTTT. The rearrangement links TRBV6-2 or TRBV6-3 to TRBJ1-5; a possible D gene is TRBD1 (5 bases). Germline-derived CDR1 and CDR2 are MNHEY and SVGEGT. Deletions cut 4 bases from V and 7 bases from J, with 17 bases between. This CDR3 comprises 15 residues.

J is TRBJ2-1 and V is TRBV7-9, with TRBD1 matching 9 bases. The ends lost 5 bases at V and 9 bases at J; junction bases unmatched: 8. This CDR3 contains 14 residues. In germline, CDR1 is SEHNR, CDR2 FQNEAQ (reference sequence). Here the CDR3 reads CASSTTGTGLEQFF. DNA for the CDR3: TGTGCCAGCAGCACCACCGGGACAGGGCTTGAGCAGTTCTTC.

V gene TRBV12-3 or TRBV12-4 combines with J gene TRBJ1-1, with D hard to call. The CDR3 consists of 13 residues. V lost 3 bases, J lost 1 base, and 6 bases lay in between. The CDR3 DNA reads TGTGCCAGCAGTTTCGCCGGGAACACTGAAGCTTTCTTT. Protein sequence: CASSFAGNTEAFF.

The chain carries TRBV27 and TRBJ2-3; maybe TRBD2 (6 bases). CDR1 is MNHEY, CDR2 SMNVEV, per germline (reference sequence). V lost 0 bases and J lost 8, with 6 bases in between. The CDR3 loop spans 12 amino acids. The DNA for the CDR3 is TGTGCCAGCAGTTTATCGGGAGGTACGCAGTATTTT. It yields the protein CASSLSGGTQYF.

This chain joins TRBV10-1 and TRBJ1-5; D unclear. Germline V CDR1 and CDR2: WNHNN, SYGVQD (reference sequence). The CDR3 sequence is 17 residues long. Between the trimmed V and J ends, which lost 0 bases and 0 bases, there was a span of 12 bases. CDR3 amino acids: CASSESVENFSNQPQHF. The CDR3 DNA is TGCGCCAGCAGTGAGTCGGTAGAAAACTTTAGCAATCAGCCCCAGCATTTT.

The chain recombines TRBV2 with TRBJ2-7; perhaps TRBD2 as D (5 bases). The CDR3 has 13 residues. Trimming cost V 4 bases and J 2 bases, with 9 bases left between them. Germline CDR1 reads SNHLY; CDR2 reads FYNNEI. The CDR3 loop reads CASSGLQAYEQYF. The CDR3 DNA sequence: TGTGCCAGCAGTGGACTACAAGCCTACGAGCAGTACTTC.

The V gene is TRBV7-8, the J gene TRBJ1-3, with 7 nucleotides matching TRBD1. The CDR3 has 17 amino acids. Germline V gives CDR1 SGHVS, CDR2 FQNEAQ. Trimming removed 5 bases from V and 0 bases from J; junction bases left unmatched: 10. The CDR3 loop reads CASSNEYRGGSGNTIYF. In DNA form, the CDR3 reads TGTGCCAGCAGCAACGAGTACAGGGGTGGCTCTGGAAACACCATATATTTT.

This sequence joins TRBV6-1 and TRBJ2-5; 10 nucleotides line up with TRBD1. V lost 0 bases and J lost 3; bases outside the gene matches: 10. CDR3 length: 18 residues. The germline gives CDR1 MNHNS, CDR2 SASEGT. The CDR3 DNA follows: TGTGCCAGCAGTGAAGCGCTTCAGCGACAGGGGGCGGAAGAGACCCAGTACTTC. As protein: CASSEALQRQGAEETQYF.

The J gene is TRBJ2-6, the V gene TRBV7-8, with D maybe TRBD1 (5 bases). The CDR3 runs to 16 residues. V gave up 5 bases and J gave up 0 bases, with 11 bases separating them. The germline gives CDR1 SGHVS, CDR2 FQNEAQ. Here the CDR3 DNA reads TGTGCCAGCAGCAGGGGCGGTGCCTCTGGGGCCAACGTCCTGACTTTC. It translates to CASSRGGASGANVLTF. Full variable domain (missing parts from reference TRBV7-8 and TRBJ2-6): GAGVSQSPRYKVAKRGQDVALRCDPISGHVSLFWYQQALGQGPEFLTYFQNEAQLDKSGLPSDRFFAERPEGSVSTLKIQRTQQEDSAVYLCASSRGGASGANVLTFGAGSRLTVL.

The chain joins TRBV4-3 to TRBJ1-2; tentatively, D is TRBD1 (5 bases). V gave up 0 bases and J gave up 4 bases, with 12 bases separating them. Germline V gene lookup returns CDR1 LGHNA and CDR2 YSLEER. The CDR3 is 15 residues long. CDR3 sequence: CASSQDKARAYGYTF. CDR3 nucleotides: TGCGCCAGCAGCCAAGATAAGGCCAGGGCCTATGGCTACACCTTC.

V gene TRBV6-5 combines with J gene TRBJ2-5, with 7 bases identical to TRBD2. Germline V gene lookup returns CDR1 MNHEY and CDR2 SVGAGI. This CDR3 comprises 15 residues. V lost 5 bases to trimming and J lost 5 bases; unmatched junction nucleotides: 11. The CDR3 reads CASSPVGGRVETQYF. The CDR3 DNA is TGTGCCAGCAGTCCAGTGGGCGGGAGAGTCGAGACCCAGTACTTC.

This chain's CDR3 is CASGKAEFEQFF. The CDR3 DNA sequence: TGTGCCAGTGGGAAAGCGGAGTTTGAGCAGTTCTTC. The rearrangement uses TRBV19 and TRBJ2-1; D might be TRBD2 (5 bases). The CDR3 loop spans 12 amino acids. CDR1 is LNHDA, CDR2 SQIVND, per germline (reference sequence). Between the trimmed V and J ends, which lost 8 bases and 9 bases, there was a span of 14 bases.

The chain uses TRBV24-1 and TRBJ1-5, with TRBD1 as a possible D gene (6 bases). Germline V lookup: CDR1 KGHDR, CDR2 SFDVKD. The length of the CDR3 is 15 residues. Trimming pared 5 bases from V and 9 bases from J, leaving 19 bases between. The CDR3 sequence is CATSVAGADVSPQHF. The DNA of the CDR3 is TGTGCCACCAGTGTCGCAGGGGCCGACGTATCGCCCCAGCATTTT.

The rearrangement links TRBV12-3 or TRBV12-4 to TRBJ2-5; D ambiguous. The CDR3 has 13 amino acids. Trimming left V 6 bases short and J 4 bases short, with 12 bases between. The CDR3 spells CASSLNIGETQYF. CDR3 DNA sequence: TGTGCCAGCAGCCTAAATATCGGAGAGACCCAGTACTTC.

The chain carries TRBV12-3 or TRBV12-4 and TRBJ1-5, with unresolved D. The V gene lost 5 bases and the J gene lost 0 bases, with 2 bases spanning the gap. There are 12 residues in the CDR3. The CDR3 DNA sequence: TGTGCCAGCAGTCATAGCAATCAGCCCCAGCATTTT. It yields the protein CASSHSNQPQHF.

This clone was recorded a few times. The gene calls are TRBV5-1 and TRBJ1-2; unclear D gene. V was shortened by 2 bases and J by 7 bases, with 15 bases between the two germline ends. Per the germline V gene, CDR1 is SGHRS and CDR2 is YFSETQ. The CDR3 covers 14 residues. This chain's CDR3 is CASSFQPELGGYTF. In DNA form, the CDR3 reads TGCGCCAGCAGCTTCCAACCGGAGTTAGGTGGCTACACCTTC.

This chain links TRBV9 with TRBJ1-5; D call uncertain. The germline V gene has CDR1 SGDLS and CDR2 YYNGEE. This CDR3 comprises 13 residues. Trimming removed 0 bases from V and 7 bases from J, with 8 bases in between. This CDR3 reads CASSVDPKQPQHF. Here the CDR3 DNA reads TGTGCCAGCAGCGTAGACCCTAAACAGCCCCAGCATTTT.

This sequence joins TRBV5-1 and TRBJ2-2; the D gene is possibly TRBD1 (6 bases). Trimming cost V 0 bases and J 6 bases, with 18 bases left between them. The CDR3 is 17 amino acids. CDR1 SGHRS and CDR2 YFSETQ come from the germline V gene. The chain's CDR3 is CASSLDVGGLGSGELFF. The CDR3 DNA is TGCGCCAGCAGCTTGGACGTTGGGGGCCTTGGGTCCGGGGAGCTGTTTTTT.

V is TRBV5-1 and J is TRBJ1-1; D not certain. The CDR3 runs to 13 residues. Germline lookup yields CDR1 SGHRS and CDR2 YFSETQ. V lost 1 base and J 1 base, leaving 5 bases between the germline ends. DNA for the CDR3: TGCGCCAGCAGCTTGTTCGGGAACACTGAAGCTTTCTTT. Translating gives CASSLFGNTEAFF.

The V gene is TRBV19, the J gene TRBJ2-5, with 8 nucleotides matching TRBD2. J gave up 4 bases and V 5 bases, and 9 bases lay outside the gene matches. CDR1 and CDR2 from the germline V gene are LNHDA and SQIVND (reference sequence). The CDR3 extends over 15 amino acids. The CDR3 is CASSLGGAGGETQYF. As DNA, the CDR3 is TGTGCCAGTAGTCTCGGGGGGGCCGGGGGAGAGACCCAGTACTTC.

By its share, this clone is medium-sized (0.01 to 0.1%). The CDR3 DNA is TGTGCCAGCAGCGGGGACAGCCTCTACGAGCAGTACTTC. Translation: CASSGDSLYEQYF. This chain links TRBV5-6 with TRBJ2-7, with TRBD1 identical over 7 bases. Germline assignment: CDR1 SGHDT and CDR2 YYEEEE. J was trimmed by 3 bases and V by 4 bases; bases with no gene match: 4. This CDR3 is 13 amino acids long.

V is TRBV28 and J is TRBJ2-7; TRBD2 matches 7 bases. Germline V lookup: CDR1 MDHEN, CDR2 SYDVKM. The CDR3 extends over 14 amino acids. Trimming cost V 6 bases and J 6 bases; bases outside gene matches: 11. The CDR3 sequence is CASSAPQRGVEQYF. In nucleotides, the CDR3 is TGTGCCAGCAGCGCACCTCAGCGGGGAGTCGAGCAGTACTTC.

This chain joins TRBV11-3 and TRBJ1-6; TRBD1 agrees at 7 bases. Trimming cost V 1 base and J 9 bases; bases outside gene matches: 6. Germline V CDR1 and CDR2: SGHNT, YENEEA. The CDR3 is 15 residues long. The CDR3 here is CASSLGDSMPSPLHF. The DNA for the CDR3 is TGTGCCAGCAGCTTAGGGGACAGCATGCCTTCACCCCTCCACTTT. The full variable domain, its missing parts supplied by reference TRBV11-3 and TRBJ1-6, is EAGVVQSPRYKIIEKKQPVAFWCNPISGHNTLYWYLQNLGQGPELLIRYENEEAVDDSQLPKDRFSAERLKGVDSTLKIQPAELGDSAVYLCASSLGDSMPSPLHFGNGTRLTVT.